The 23 T cell receptor beta chains in this list originate from one sample, sequenced in a study of shared clonotypes between healthy human individuals. The naive CD8 population came from CD45RO-negative cells selected for CCR7, without terminally differentiated effector memory CD45RA+ cells. The protocol was immunoSEQ multiplex PCR, while the TCRdb copy is restricted to in-frame clones and leaves out a portion. The data show around 650,000 clones, around 96% seen once. The sequenced sample was naive CD8+ T cells sorted from blood. Source of these receptors: a woman aged 25 to 39 in good health.

The J gene is TRBJ2-7, the V gene TRBV5-4, with D perhaps TRBD1 (6 bases). The CDR3 loop spans 16 amino acids. Trimming took 3 bases from V and 5 from J, leaving 21 bases between them. CDR1 is SGHNT and CDR2 is YYREEE in the germline V gene (reference sequence). This CDR3 is CASSWGTPWGINEQYF. As DNA, the CDR3 is TGTGCCAGCAGCTGGGGGACACCCTGGGGAATTAACGAGCAGTACTTC.

This chain uses TRBV9 with TRBJ2-3, with D maybe TRBD2 (5 bases). Germline V gives CDR1 SGDLS, CDR2 YYNGEE. The CDR3 consists of 13 residues. Deletions cut 3 bases from V and 3 bases from J, with 8 bases between. The CDR3 is CASSDPGTDTQYF. Here the CDR3 DNA reads TGTGCCAGCAGCGACCCGGGAACAGATACGCAGTATTTT.

The genes are TRBV27 and TRBJ1-4, with a possible D match to TRBD1 (5 bases). Germline V gives CDR1 MNHEY, CDR2 SMNVEV (reference sequence). Deletions cut 4 bases from V and 4 bases from J, with 13 bases between. This CDR3 is built from 15 residues. The CDR3 loop reads CASSSHGGVNEKLFF. CDR3 DNA: TGTGCCAGCAGTTCCCACGGGGGAGTTAATGAAAAACTGTTTTTT.

This chain links TRBV30 with TRBJ1-5; D is unclear. Germline V CDR1 and CDR2: GTSNPN, SVGIG (reference sequence). This CDR3 comprises 15 residues. Between the trimmed V and J ends, which lost 1 base and 0 bases, there was a span of 10 bases. CDR3: CAWSGGIYSNQPQHF. CDR3 nucleotide sequence: TGTGCCTGGAGTGGAGGGATTTATAGCAATCAGCCCCAGCATTTT.

The chain couples TRBV9 to TRBJ2-1, with 9 bases fitting TRBD2. CDR1 is SGDLS, CDR2 YYNGEE, per germline. There are 16 residues in the CDR3. V lost 0 bases to trimming and J lost 8 bases; unmatched junction nucleotides: 9. In nucleotides, the CDR3 is TGTGCCAGCAGCGTAGCTGGCCTAGCGGGAAGCGATGAGCAGTTCTTC. This encodes CASSVAGLAGSDEQFF.

This chain joins TRBV7-2 and TRBJ2-7; perhaps TRBD2 as D (5 bases). Trimming removed 5 bases at V and 4 bases at J, with 9 bases between. There are 12 residues in the CDR3. Germline CDR1 reads SGHTA; CDR2 reads FQGNSA. In nucleotides, the CDR3 is TGTGCCAGCAGCAATCGGGGATACGAGCAGTACTTC. Amino acid sequence: CASSNRGYEQYF.

This sequence joins TRBV25-1 and TRBJ2-1; D call uncertain. The length of the CDR3 is 15 residues. Between the trimmed V and J ends, which lost 3 bases and 4 bases, there was a span of 13 bases. The germline gives CDR1 MGHDK, CDR2 SYGVNS. CDR3: CASSEGGRLYNEQFF. DNA of the CDR3: TGTGCCAGCAGTGAGGGTGGGCGGCTATACAATGAGCAGTTCTTC. The full variable domain, completed using reference TRBV25-1 and TRBJ2-1, is EADIYQTPRYLVIGTGKKITLECSQTMGHDKMYWYQQDPGMELHLIHYSYGVNSTEKGDLSSESTVSRIRTEHFPLTLESARPSHTSQYLCASSEGGRLYNEQFFGPGTRLTVL.

This chain connects TRBV11-1 to TRBJ2-7; TRBD2 agrees at 11 bases. The CDR3 is 17 residues long. Germline V CDR1 and CDR2: SGHAT, FQDESV (reference sequence). Trimming cost V 5 bases and J 0 bases; bases outside gene matches: 9. The CDR3 sequence: CASSHAGTSGSSYEQYF. CDR3 coding DNA: TGTGCCAGCAGCCATGCGGGAACTAGCGGGAGCTCCTACGAGCAGTACTTC.

J is TRBJ1-4 and V is TRBV5-6, with a weak D call TRBD1 (5 bases). The germline gives CDR1 SGHDT, CDR2 YYEEEE. The CDR3 covers 12 residues. V was pared by 1 base and J by 12 bases, with 10 bases between. The CDR3 nucleotides are TGTGCCAGCAGCTTGACAGGTCTAGAACTGTTTTTT. Translating it yields CASSLTGLELFF.

V is TRBV19 and J is TRBJ2-3, with 7 bases that match TRBD2. Unmatched junction bases numbered 6, after V lost 5 bases and J lost 4 bases. CDR1 is LNHDA, CDR2 SQIVND, per germline (reference sequence). The CDR3 is 14 residues long. This CDR3 reads CASSPAGAADTQYF. The CDR3 DNA sequence: TGTGCCAGTAGTCCGGCGGGAGCGGCAGATACGCAGTATTTT.

The chain joins TRBV11-3 to TRBJ1-4, with D maybe TRBD1 (5 bases). V shed 1 base and J shed 8 bases, with 11 bases lying between them. The length of the CDR3 is 14 residues. CDR1 SGHNT and CDR2 YENEEA come from the germline V gene. The CDR3 here is CASSLVQVKEKLFF. The CDR3 DNA is TGTGCCAGCAGCTTAGTACAGGTTAAGGAAAAACTGTTTTTT. Using reference TRBV11-3 and TRBJ1-4 for the parts outside the CDR3, the full variable domain is EAGVVQSPRYKIIEKKQPVAFWCNPISGHNTLYWYLQNLGQGPELLIRYENEEAVDDSQLPKDRFSAERLKGVDSTLKIQPAELGDSAVYLCASSLVQVKEKLFFGSGTQLSVL.

The V call is TRBV4-1, the J call TRBJ1-2; weak D call: TRBD1 (5 bases). V was cut by 1 base and J by 8 bases, with 20 bases left in between. The CDR3 has 16 amino acids. The V gene's germline CDR1 is MGHRA and CDR2 YSYEKL. The DNA of the CDR3 is TGCGCCAGCAGCCAAGTCCCCGCACGGACCGGGGGAGGCTACACCTTC. This translates into CASSQVPARTGGGYTF.

The V and J genes are TRBV29-1 and TRBJ2-3; 7 bases align to TRBD1. Germline CDR1 is SQVTM and CDR2 is ANQGSEA. The CDR3 is 15 residues long. V shed 6 bases, J shed 6 bases, and the junction held 15 bases outside the gene matches. CDR3 DNA: TGCAGCGTCGTTTTATACCAGGGGGACGGGGATACGCAGTATTTT. This gives the protein CSVVLYQGDGDTQYF.

This clone has a single count. This chain links TRBV25-1 with TRBJ2-1, with D uncertain. The germline V and J ends were trimmed by 6 bases and 0 bases, with 12 bases remaining between them. The length of the CDR3 is 15 residues. CDR1 and CDR2 from the germline V gene are MGHDK and SYGVNS. The CDR3 region is CASSHYSLSYNEQFF. In nucleotides, the CDR3 is TGTGCCAGCAGCCACTACAGCCTCTCCTACAATGAGCAGTTCTTC.

V usage is TRBV11-3 and J usage is TRBJ2-7, with TRBD2 matching over 7 bases. The trim removed 1 base at V and 3 bases at J, leaving 0 bases unmatched. The CDR3 is made up of 13 amino acids. CDR1 and CDR2 from the germline V gene are SGHNT and YENEEA. The DNA of the CDR3 is TGTGCCAGCAGCTTAGGGACTAGCTACGAGCAGTACTTC. Translation gives CASSLGTSYEQYF. Based on the CDR3 plus reference TRBV11-3 and TRBJ2-7, the full variable domain is EAGVVQSPRYKIIEKKQPVAFWCNPISGHNTLYWYLQNLGQGPELLIRYENEEAVDDSQLPKDRFSAERLKGVDSTLKIQPAELGDSAVYLCASSLGTSYEQYFGPGTRLTVT.

The chain combines TRBV30 with TRBJ1-4, with D unresolved. CDR3 length: 12 residues. Trimming pared 2 bases from V and 7 bases from J, leaving 8 bases between. Germline V lookup: CDR1 GTSNPN, CDR2 SVGIG (reference sequence). The DNA for the CDR3 is TGTGCCTGGAGTAGCGGTGGTGAAAAACTGTTTTTT. Amino acid sequence: CAWSSGGEKLFF.

In the case of this clone: Other DNA sequences of this sample code for an identical CDR3. The V and J genes are TRBV7-9 and TRBJ1-5; tentatively, D is TRBD1 (6 bases). The germline V and J ends were trimmed by 1 base and 2 bases, with 9 bases remaining between them. CDR1 SEHNR and CDR2 FQNEAQ come from the germline V gene (reference sequence). This CDR3 is built from 15 residues. The CDR3: CASSLDRVGNQPQHF. CDR3 nucleotide sequence: TGTGCCAGCAGCTTAGACAGGGTTGGCAATCAGCCCCAGCATTTT. Full variable domain (outside the CDR3, taken from reference TRBV7-9 and TRBJ1-5): DTGVSQNPRHKITKRGQNVTFRCDPISEHNRLYWYRQTLGQGPEFLTYFQNEAQLEKSRLLSDRFSAERPKGSFSTLEIQRTEQGDSAMYLCASSLDRVGNQPQHFGDGTRLSIL.

This chain uses TRBV5-6 with TRBJ2-2; either TRBD1 or TRBD2 may supply D (5 bases each). The CDR3 covers 15 residues. CDR1 is SGHDT and CDR2 is YYEEEE in the germline V gene. Trimming pared 2 bases from V and 7 bases from J, leaving 15 bases between. Here the CDR3 DNA reads TGTGCCAGCAGCTTTTACCTCGAGGGGATCGGGGAGCTGTTTTTT. This translates into CASSFYLEGIGELFF.

The V and J genes are TRBV28 and TRBJ2-1; D is uncertain. Looked up from germline, CDR1 is MDHEN and CDR2 is SYDVKM. Between the trimmed V and J ends, which lost 3 bases and 10 bases, there was a span of 16 bases. CDR3 length: 14 amino acids. Written as DNA, the CDR3 is TGTGCCAGCAGTTTCTTGCCGCAGGCCCCGGAGCAGTTCTTC. This encodes CASSFLPQAPEQFF.

V gene TRBV21-1 combines with J gene TRBJ2-7; the DNA was not compared with TRBD1, the D call given in the table. TRBV21-1 is assigned pseudogene status. The CDR3 length is 16 residues. The CDR3 region has the DNA TGTGCCAGTGTGGGACAGCAGGATCAGAGCTCCTACGAGCAGTACTTC. Protein sequence: CASVGQQDQSSYEQYF.

The rearrangement links TRBV2 to TRBJ2-3; perhaps D is TRBD1 or TRBD2 (6 bases each). Germline V gene data show CDR1 as SNHLY and CDR2 as FYNNEI. Trimming cost V 8 bases and J 3 bases, with 21 bases left between them. The CDR3 runs to 16 residues. This CDR3 reads CASLLRPGAGTDTQYF. The CDR3 nucleotides are TGTGCCAGCCTTCTTCGGCCGGGGGCTGGGACAGATACGCAGTATTTT.

This chain uses TRBV28 with TRBJ1-1, with D perhaps TRBD1 (5 bases). This CDR3 has 16 amino acids. CDR1 MDHEN and CDR2 SYDVKM come from the germline V gene. The germline V and J ends were trimmed by 2 bases and 1 base, with 14 bases remaining between them. The CDR3 loop reads CASSLNQGWENTEAFF. The DNA for the CDR3 is TGTGCCAGCAGTTTAAATCAGGGTTGGGAGAACACTGAAGCTTTCTTT.

This sequence joins TRBV4-1 and TRBJ2-3; 9 bases agree with TRBD2. J lost 1 base, V lost 4 bases, and 6 bases had no gene match. CDR3 size: 16 residues. Germline-derived CDR1 and CDR2 are MGHRA and YSYEKL. Written as DNA, the CDR3 is TGCGCCAGCAGCCCCAACTTAGCGGGAGGCACAGATACGCAGTATTTT. This gives the protein CASSPNLAGGTDTQYF.